This TCR beta chain was captured by sequencing in a study of cytomegalovirus exposure and HLA in healthy donors. PCR primers comprised 60 Vbeta and 13 Jbeta primers. Method: immunoSEQ multiplex PCR; TCRdb's copy keeps in-frame clones and lacks some. The table has over 150,000 clones, around 82% seen once; the top ten hold around 5.6%. Sequencing was performed on PBMCs. This clonotype was sampled from a woman aged 35 to 49 in good health and CMV-seropositive.

CDR3 coding DNA: TGTGCCAGCAAGACTGAGGACCAAGAGACCCAGTACTTC. This codes for CASKTEDQETQYF. The chain employs TRBV6-7 and TRBJ2-5; D unclear. TRBV6-7 counts as an open reading frame of uncertain function. This CDR3 contains 13 residues. V dropped 7 bases and J dropped 0 bases, with 9 bases sitting between them.